Sequencing of this T cell receptor (beta chain) was carried out in a study of blood T cell repertoires in COVID-19. The table came from immunoSEQ multiplex PCR; TCRdb's copy has only in-frame clones and leaves some out. Here the sample spans 310,000 or so clones, roughly 90% being singletons. The CDR3 runs 14 residues. Trimming shortened V by 4 bases and J by 2 bases, and 12 bases separated the two germline ends. Germline assignment: CDR1 SGHDT and CDR2 YYEEEE. The TCR originated in a man aged 25 to 40 with COVID-19, enrolled during active disease. The chain couples TRBV5-6 to TRBJ2-5; D is possibly TRBD1 (6 bases). The specimen was peripheral blood. CDR3 sequence reads: CASSTDSLQETQYF. Here the CDR3 DNA reads TGTGCCAGCAGCACGGACAGCTTACAAGAGACCCAGTACTTC.